The 5 T cell receptor beta chains reported below all come from one sample, sequenced in a study of T-cell reconstitution after alpha-beta-depleted transplantation in children. The TCRbeta library incorporated unique molecular identifiers. In TCRdb, the PCR reads were re-called with MiXCR into one record per CDR3 protein. The sample consists of about 91,000 distinct CDR3 sequences, 7% to 10% of them appearing once. The material sequenced was PBMCs from the stem cell graft donor, taken from the stem cell graft. Source of these receptors: a human donor who donated a stem cell graft to a child with congenital amegakaryocytic thrombocytopenia.

A few counts support this clonotype. The chain links TRBV5-1 to TRBJ1-2; no clear D. Trimming cost V 0 bases and J 6 bases, with 6 bases left between them. The germline V gene has CDR1 SGHRS and CDR2 YFSETQ. This CDR3 is 12 amino acids long. The chain's CDR3 is CASSLAGDGYTF. The DNA for the CDR3 is TGCGCCAGCAGCTTGGCTGGGGATGGCTACACCTTC. Combining the CDR3 with reference TRBV5-1 and TRBJ1-2 gives the whole variable domain KAGVTQTPRYLIKTRGQQVTLSCSPISGHRSVSWYQQTPGQGLQFLFEYFSETQRNKGNFPGRFSGRQFSNSRSEMNVSTLELGDSALYLCASSLAGDGYTFGSGTRLTVV.

Many counts were recorded for this clonotype. The chain has TRBV5-1 and TRBJ2-1; 7 nucleotides match TRBD2. Germline V gene data show CDR1 as SGHRS and CDR2 as YFSETQ. The CDR3 consists of 15 residues. Losses at the gene ends were 1 base for V and 4 bases for J; bases not matched to a gene: 5. CDR3 DNA sequence: TGCGCCAGCAGCTTGTCTAGCGGCTTTTACAATGAGCAGTTCTTC. Its protein product is CASSLSSGFYNEQFF.

This clonotype was detected ten times or more. The CDR3 DNA reads as TGCGCCAGCGTTCCGGGACAGAGCACAGATACGCAGTATTTT. It yields the protein CASVPGQSTDTQYF. The J gene is TRBJ2-3, the V gene TRBV5-1; 7 bases are shared with TRBD1. V lost 7 bases and J lost 0; bases outside the gene matches: 5. The germline gives CDR1 SGHRS, CDR2 YFSETQ. This CDR3 contains 14 residues.

In this sample, this clonotype turned up many times. This rearrangement joins TRBV5-1 to TRBJ2-3; no firm D call. Per the germline V gene, CDR1 is SGHRS and CDR2 is YFSETQ. The CDR3 sequence is 11 residues long. Trimming left V 4 bases short and J 6 bases short, with 6 bases between. The CDR3 is CASSGMDTQYF. CDR3 nucleotide sequence: TGCGCCAGCAGCGGTATGGATACGCAGTATTTT.

This clonotype was recorded at least ten times. The chain joins TRBV5-1 to TRBJ1-3; D call uncertain. V was shortened by 0 bases and J by 0 bases, with 10 bases between the two germline ends. Germline-derived CDR1 and CDR2 are SGHRS and YFSETQ. This CDR3 spans 16 amino acids. The CDR3 nucleotides are TGCGCCAGCAGCTTGGGGACTACCAACTCTGGAAACACCATATATTTT. Its protein is CASSLGTTNSGNTIYF.